Below, 5 T cell receptor beta chains from the same sample are listed, as sequenced in a study of response to subunit inactivated influenza vaccine. TCRdb independently ran MiXCR on the RT-PCR reads; one entry per CDR3 protein. The sample consists of 650,000 to 800,000 distinct CDR3 sequences, approximately 17% of them appearing once. Source: PBMCs from blood, taken roughly 5 days after vaccination. These receptors were collected from a man in his forties or fifties who received an inactivated influenza vaccine.

CDR3 loop: CASSIRQGLGSAPSTRRQETQYF. The CDR3 coding sequence is TGTGCCAGCAGTATAAGACAGGGGTTAGGTTCGGCCCCCTCGACACGGAGACAAGAGACCCAGTACTTC. The rearrangement links TRBV12-3 or TRBV12-4 to TRBJ2-5, with 8 nucleotides matching TRBD1. CDR3 size: 23 residues. The junction had 31 bases not matched to a gene; V was cut back by 5 bases and J by 2 bases.

This chain links TRBV28 with TRBJ2-7, with D unclear. Trimming removed 2 bases from V and 6 bases from J, with 11 bases in between. The germline V gene has CDR1 MDHEN and CDR2 SYDVKM. CDR3 size: 13 residues. The DNA for the CDR3 is TGTGCCAGCAGTTTAAGTTCCGCCGTCGAGCAGTACTTC. This gives the protein CASSLSSAVEQYF.

The chain carries TRBV4-3 and TRBJ2-3; D possibly corresponds to TRBD2 (5 bases). CDR1 and CDR2 (germline): LGHNA, YSLEER. CDR3 length equals 15 residues. V was cut by 4 bases and J by 1 base, with 12 bases left in between. CDR3 protein: CASSPLAYGTDTQYF. Here the CDR3 DNA reads TGCGCCAGCAGCCCTTTAGCGTATGGCACAGATACGCAGTATTTT.

This clonotype has just a few counts. The CDR3 nucleotides are TGCAGTGCTAGAGATCCCAAAGCCAGGACTAGCGGGTATGACAATGAGCAGTTCTTC. It specifies CSARDPKARTSGYDNEQFF. J is TRBJ2-1 and V is TRBV20-1; 11 nucleotides line up with TRBD2. Trimming removed 0 bases from V and 5 bases from J; junction bases left unmatched: 15. The germline CDR1 and CDR2 sequences are DFQATT and SNEGSKA (reference sequence). The CDR3 contains 19 residues.

This clonotype was counted many times. This chain joins TRBV4-2 and TRBJ2-1; D call uncertain. V was clipped by 4 bases and J by 3 bases, with 19 bases between them. CDR3 size: 17 residues. Germline V gene lookup returns CDR1 LGHNA and CDR2 YNFKEQ. The CDR3 nucleotides are TGTGCCAGCAGCCTGGCGGAGCTCCCAATGAACTACAATGAGCAGTTCTTC. Protein: CASSLAELPMNYNEQFF.